This T cell receptor beta chain stems from a study of T cells in Graves' hyperthyroidism and ophthalmopathy. A few counts support this clonotype. Germline V CDR1 and CDR2: MNHNS, SASEGT. The ends were cut back, 2 bases at V and 0 bases at J, with 17 bases in the middle. There are 17 residues in the CDR3. Amplification of TCR beta CDR3 regions was performed using RNA transcripts as template. HTBI primers were the set used in a first-round RT-PCR of the TCR CDR3. MiXCR was run by TCRdb on the multiplex PCR reads, yielding one entry per CDR3 protein. This table holds under 450,000 distinct CDR3 sequences, about 14% found once.

The chain employs TRBV6-1 and TRBJ2-7; perhaps TRBD2 as D (6 bases). The sequence derives from a man between 25 and 39 years old with Graves' hyperthyroidism that later progressed to Graves' ophthalmopathy. The source material was blood. CDR3 sequence reads: CASSESPAGPGSYEQYF. In nucleotides, the CDR3 is TGTGCCAGCAGTGAATCCCCGGCGGGACCCGGCTCCTACGAGCAGTACTTC.